The clone carrying this TCR beta chain was counted a single time. The sample comes from a study of blood T cells in healthy people across ages. Through a sample-barcoded 5' primer and a J-beta primer mix, a second PCR was run for about 6 to 11 cycles. TCRdb reanalysed the 5' RACE reads using MiXCR and keeps one entry per CDR3 protein. The table shows 500,000 to 550,000 distinct CDR3 sequences, with under 30% occurring only once. Collection of roughly 9.8 milliliters of peripheral blood was performed for each donor. V gave up 3 bases and J gave up 4 bases; unmatched junction bases: 16. This CDR3 is built from 20 residues. Per the germline V gene, CDR1 is SGHAT and CDR2 is FQNNGV. This sample also appeared in a second study, on T cells of mothers and their children. This second study says: Compared with unrelated pairs, related mother-child pairs had slightly higher, non-significant overlap.

The clonotype was recovered from a boy aged 5 to 17 in good health. Sequenced sample: blood. The chain has TRBV11-2 and TRBJ2-3, with TRBD2 matching over 13 bases. The CDR3 loop is CASSLGLAGPGAGRADTQYF. The CDR3 coding sequence is TGTGCCAGCAGCTTGGGACTAGCGGGACCCGGGGCGGGTCGCGCAGATACGCAGTATTTT. The whole variable domain, remainder taken from reference TRBV11-2 and TRBJ2-3, is EAGVAQSPRYKIIEKRQSVAFWCNPISGHATLYWYQQILGQGPKLLIQFQNNGVVDDSQLPKDRFSAERLKGVDSTLKIQPAKLEDSAVYLCASSLGLAGPGAGRADTQYFGPGTRLTVL.